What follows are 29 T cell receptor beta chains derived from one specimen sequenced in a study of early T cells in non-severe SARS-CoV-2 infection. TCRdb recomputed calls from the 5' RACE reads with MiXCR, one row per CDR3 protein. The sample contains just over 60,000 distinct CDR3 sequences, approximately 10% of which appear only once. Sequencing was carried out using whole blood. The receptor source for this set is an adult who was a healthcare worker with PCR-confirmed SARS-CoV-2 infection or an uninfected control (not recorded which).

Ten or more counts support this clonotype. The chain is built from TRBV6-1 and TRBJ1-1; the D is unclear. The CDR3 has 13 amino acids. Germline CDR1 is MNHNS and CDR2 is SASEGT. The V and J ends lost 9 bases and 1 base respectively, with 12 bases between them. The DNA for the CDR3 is TGTGCCAGTAGCGAAGTGGGGAACACTGAAGCTTTCTTT. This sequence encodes CASSEVGNTEAFF.

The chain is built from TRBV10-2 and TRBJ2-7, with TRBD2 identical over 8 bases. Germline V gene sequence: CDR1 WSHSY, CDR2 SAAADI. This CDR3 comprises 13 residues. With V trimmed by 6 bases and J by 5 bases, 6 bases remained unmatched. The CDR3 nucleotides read TGCGCCAGCAGCGGACTAGCTGCCCACGAGCAGTACGTC. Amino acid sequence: CASSGLAAHEQYV.

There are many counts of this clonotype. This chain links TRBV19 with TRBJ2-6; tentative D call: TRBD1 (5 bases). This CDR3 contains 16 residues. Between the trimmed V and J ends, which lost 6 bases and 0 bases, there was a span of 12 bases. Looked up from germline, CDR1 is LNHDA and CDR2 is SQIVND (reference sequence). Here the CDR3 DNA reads TGTGCCAGTAGGCAGCAGGGAAGCTCTGGGGCCAACGTCCTGACTTTC. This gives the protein CASRQQGSSGANVLTF.

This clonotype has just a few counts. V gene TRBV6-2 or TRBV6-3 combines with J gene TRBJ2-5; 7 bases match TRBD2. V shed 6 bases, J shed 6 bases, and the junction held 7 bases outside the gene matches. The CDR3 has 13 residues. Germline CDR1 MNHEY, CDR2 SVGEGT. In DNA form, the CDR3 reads TGTGCCAGCAGACCGACTAGCTTAAAGACCCAGTACTTC. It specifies CASRPTSLKTQYF.

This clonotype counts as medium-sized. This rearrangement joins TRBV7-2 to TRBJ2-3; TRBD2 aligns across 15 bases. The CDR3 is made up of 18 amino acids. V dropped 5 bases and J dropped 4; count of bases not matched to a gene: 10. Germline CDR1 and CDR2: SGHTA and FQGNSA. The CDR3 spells CASSRGLAGGQVPDTQYF. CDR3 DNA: TGTGCCAGCAGCCGCGGACTAGCGGGGGGGCAGGTTCCAGATACGCAGTATTTT.

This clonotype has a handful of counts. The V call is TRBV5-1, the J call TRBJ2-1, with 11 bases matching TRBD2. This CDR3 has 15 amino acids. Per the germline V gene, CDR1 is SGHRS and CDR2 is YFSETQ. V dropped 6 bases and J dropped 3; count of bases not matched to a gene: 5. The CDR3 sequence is CASTPGTSGYNEQFF. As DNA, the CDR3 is TGCGCCAGCACTCCTGGGACTAGCGGCTACAATGAGCAGTTCTTC.

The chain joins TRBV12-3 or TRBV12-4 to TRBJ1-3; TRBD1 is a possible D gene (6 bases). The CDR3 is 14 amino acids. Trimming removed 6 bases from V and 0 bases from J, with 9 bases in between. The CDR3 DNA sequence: TGTGCCAGCAGCGACAGGTCCTCTGGAAACACCATATATTTT. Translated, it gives CASSDRSSGNTIYF.

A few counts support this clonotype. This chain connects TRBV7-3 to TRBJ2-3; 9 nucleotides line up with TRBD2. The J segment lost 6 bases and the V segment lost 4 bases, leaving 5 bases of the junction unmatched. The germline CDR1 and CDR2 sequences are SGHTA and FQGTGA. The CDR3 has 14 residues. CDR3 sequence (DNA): TGTGCCAGCAGCTCGGGACTAGCTTTGGATACGCAGTATTTT. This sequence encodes CASSSGLALDTQYF.

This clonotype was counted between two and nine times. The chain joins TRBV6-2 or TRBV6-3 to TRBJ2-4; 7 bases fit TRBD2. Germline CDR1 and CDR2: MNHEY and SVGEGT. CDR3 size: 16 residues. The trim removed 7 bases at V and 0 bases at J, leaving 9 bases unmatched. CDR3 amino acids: CASKGGLAVAKNIQYF. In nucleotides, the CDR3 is TGTGCCAGCAAAGGTGGTCTAGCGGTAGCCAAAAACATTCAGTACTTC.

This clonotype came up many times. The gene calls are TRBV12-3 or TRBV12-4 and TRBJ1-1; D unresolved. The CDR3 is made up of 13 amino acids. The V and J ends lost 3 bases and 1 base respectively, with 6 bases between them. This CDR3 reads CASSLATNTEAFF. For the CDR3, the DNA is TGTGCCAGCAGTTTGGCCACGAACACTGAAGCTTTCTTT.

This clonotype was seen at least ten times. CDR3 DNA sequence: TGTGCCAGCAGTTTATCCCTGGACTATACCCAAGAGACCCAGTACTTC. Its translation is CASSLSLDYTQETQYF. V usage is TRBV28 and J usage is TRBJ2-5, with D possibly TRBD2 on 6 matching bases. CDR1 and CDR2 (germline): MDHEN, SYDVKM. The CDR3 runs to 16 residues. Trimming left V 1 base short and J 1 base short, with 13 bases between. Full variable domain (remainder filled in from reference TRBV28 and TRBJ2-5): DVKVTQSSRYLVKRTGEKVFLECVQDMDHENMFWYRQDPGLGLRLIYFSYDVKMKEKGDIPEGYSVSREKKERFSLILESASTNQTSMYLCASSLSLDYTQETQYFGPGTRLLVL.

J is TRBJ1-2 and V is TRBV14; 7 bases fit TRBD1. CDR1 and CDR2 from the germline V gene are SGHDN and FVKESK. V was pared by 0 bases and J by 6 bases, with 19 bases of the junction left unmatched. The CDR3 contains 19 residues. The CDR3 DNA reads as TGTGCCAGCAGCCAAGATTATAGCCTCCTTCGTGGAGGGGGCCATGGCTACACCTTC. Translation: CASSQDYSLLRGGGHGYTF.

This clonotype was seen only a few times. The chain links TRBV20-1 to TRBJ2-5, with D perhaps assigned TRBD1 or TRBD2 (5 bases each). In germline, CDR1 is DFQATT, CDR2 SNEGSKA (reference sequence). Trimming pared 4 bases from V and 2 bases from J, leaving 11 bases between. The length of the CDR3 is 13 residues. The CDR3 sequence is CSANRDDQETQYF. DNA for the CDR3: TGCAGTGCTAATCGGGACGATCAAGAGACCCAGTACTTC.

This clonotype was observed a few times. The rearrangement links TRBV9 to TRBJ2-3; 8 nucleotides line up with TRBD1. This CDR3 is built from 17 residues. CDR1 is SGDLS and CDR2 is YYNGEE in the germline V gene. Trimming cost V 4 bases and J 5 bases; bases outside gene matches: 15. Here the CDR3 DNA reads TGTGCCAGCAGCATAGACGGCAGGGCAGGGGGCAAAGATACGCAGTATTTT. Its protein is CASSIDGRAGGKDTQYF.

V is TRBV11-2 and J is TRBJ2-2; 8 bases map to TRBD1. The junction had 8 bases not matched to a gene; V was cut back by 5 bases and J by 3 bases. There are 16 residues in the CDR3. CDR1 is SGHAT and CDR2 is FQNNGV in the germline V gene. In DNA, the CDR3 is TGTGCCAGCAGCCCCACCGGGACAGGAGACACCGGGGAGCTGTTTTTT. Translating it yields CASSPTGTGDTGELFF.

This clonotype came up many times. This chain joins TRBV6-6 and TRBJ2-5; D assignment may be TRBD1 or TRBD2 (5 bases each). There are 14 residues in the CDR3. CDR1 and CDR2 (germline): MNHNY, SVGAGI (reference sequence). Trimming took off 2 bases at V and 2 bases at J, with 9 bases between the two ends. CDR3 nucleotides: TGTGCCAGCAGTTACAAGGGACGTCAAGAGACCCAGTACTTC. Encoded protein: CASSYKGRQETQYF.

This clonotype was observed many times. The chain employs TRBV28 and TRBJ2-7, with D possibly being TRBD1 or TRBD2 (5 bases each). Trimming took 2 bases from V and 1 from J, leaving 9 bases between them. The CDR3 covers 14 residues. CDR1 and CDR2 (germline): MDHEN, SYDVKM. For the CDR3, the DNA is TGTGCCAGCAGTTTACAGGGAGCGTCCTACGAGCAGTACGTC. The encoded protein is CASSLQGASYEQYV.

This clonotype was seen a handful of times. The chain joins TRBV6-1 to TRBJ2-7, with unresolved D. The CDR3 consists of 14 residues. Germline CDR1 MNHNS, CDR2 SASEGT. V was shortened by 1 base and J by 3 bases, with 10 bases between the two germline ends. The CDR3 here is CASSEEVLLYEQYV. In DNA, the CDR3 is TGTGCCAGCAGTGAAGAGGTACTCCTCTACGAGCAGTACGTC.

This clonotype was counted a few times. CDR3 nucleotide sequence: TGTGCCAGCTCACCACCACTAGGGACAGGATTTGAAAAACTGTTTTTT. Translated, it gives CASSPPLGTGFEKLFF. The V call is TRBV18, the J call TRBJ1-4; TRBD1 matches at 8 bases. Germline CDR1 and CDR2: KGHSH and LQKENI. This CDR3 spans 16 amino acids. J gave up 7 bases and V 0 bases, and 7 bases lay outside the gene matches.

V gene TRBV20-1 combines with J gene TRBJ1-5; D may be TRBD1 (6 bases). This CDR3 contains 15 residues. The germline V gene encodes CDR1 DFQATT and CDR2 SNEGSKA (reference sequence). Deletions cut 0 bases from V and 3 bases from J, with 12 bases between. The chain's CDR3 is CSARDSGALNQPQHF. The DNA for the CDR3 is TGCAGTGCTAGAGATTCAGGGGCTCTCAATCAGCCCCAGCATTTT.

CDR3 sequence reads: CASSPGQGAGIEAFF. CDR3 nucleotide sequence: TGTGCCAGCAGCCCGGGACAGGGGGCAGGGATTGAAGCTTTCTTT. The rearrangement joins TRBV27 to TRBJ1-1; 12 nucleotides agree with TRBD1. This CDR3 spans 15 amino acids. Germline trimming cut 6 bases from V and 7 bases from J; bases unmatched to any gene: 9. Looked up from germline, CDR1 is MNHEY and CDR2 is SMNVEV (reference sequence).

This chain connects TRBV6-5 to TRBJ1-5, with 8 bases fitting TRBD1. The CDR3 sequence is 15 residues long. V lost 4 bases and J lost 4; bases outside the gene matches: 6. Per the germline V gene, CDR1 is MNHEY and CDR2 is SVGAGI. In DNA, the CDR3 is TGTGCCAGCAGTTTTGACAGGGGTCCTAATCAGCCCCAGCATTTT. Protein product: CASSFDRGPNQPQHF.

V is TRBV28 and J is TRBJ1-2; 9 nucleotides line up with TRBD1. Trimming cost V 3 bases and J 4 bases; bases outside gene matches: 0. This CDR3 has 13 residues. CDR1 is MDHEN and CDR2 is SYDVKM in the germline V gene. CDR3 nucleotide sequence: TGTGCCAGCAGTTTGACAGGGGGCTATGGCTACACCTTC. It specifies CASSLTGGYGYTF.

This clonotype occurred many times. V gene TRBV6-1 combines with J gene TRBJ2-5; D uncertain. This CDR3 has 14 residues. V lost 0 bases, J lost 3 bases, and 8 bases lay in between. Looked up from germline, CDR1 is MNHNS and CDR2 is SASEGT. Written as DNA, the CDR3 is TGTGCCAGCAGTGAAGCGAATACCGAAGAGACCCAGTACTTC. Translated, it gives CASSEANTEETQYF.

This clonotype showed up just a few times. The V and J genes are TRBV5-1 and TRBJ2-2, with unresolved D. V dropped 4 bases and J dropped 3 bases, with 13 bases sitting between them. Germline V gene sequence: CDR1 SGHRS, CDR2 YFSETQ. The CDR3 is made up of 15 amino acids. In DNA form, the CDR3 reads TGCGCCAGCAGCCCAATGCACCCGGACACCGGGGAGCTGTTTTTT. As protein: CASSPMHPDTGELFF.

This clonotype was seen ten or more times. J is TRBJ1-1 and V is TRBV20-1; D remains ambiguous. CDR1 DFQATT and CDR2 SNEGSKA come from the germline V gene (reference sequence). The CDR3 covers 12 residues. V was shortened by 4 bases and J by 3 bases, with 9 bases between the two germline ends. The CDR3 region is CSATRVDTEAFF. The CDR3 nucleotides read TGCAGTGCTACCCGCGTGGACACTGAAGCTTTCTTT.

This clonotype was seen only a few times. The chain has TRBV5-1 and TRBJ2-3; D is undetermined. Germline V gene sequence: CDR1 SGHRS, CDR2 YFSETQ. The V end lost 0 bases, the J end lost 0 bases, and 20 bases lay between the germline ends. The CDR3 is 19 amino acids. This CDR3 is CASSLAKTRRRDSTDTQYF. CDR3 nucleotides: TGCGCCAGCAGCTTGGCTAAGACCCGTCGGAGAGACAGCACAGATACGCAGTATTTT.

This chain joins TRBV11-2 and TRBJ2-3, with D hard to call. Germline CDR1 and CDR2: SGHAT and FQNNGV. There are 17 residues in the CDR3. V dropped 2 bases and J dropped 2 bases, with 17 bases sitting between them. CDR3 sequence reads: CASSLLSLLRPTDTQYF. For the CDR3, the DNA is TGTGCCAGCAGCTTACTATCCCTCCTTCGCCCCACAGATACGCAGTATTTT.

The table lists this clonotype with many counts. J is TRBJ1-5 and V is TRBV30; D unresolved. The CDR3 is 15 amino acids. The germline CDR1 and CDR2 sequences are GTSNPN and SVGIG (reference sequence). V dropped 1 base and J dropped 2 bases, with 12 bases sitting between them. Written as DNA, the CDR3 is TGTGCCTGGAGTGAGAGAGGCAGCGGCAATCAGCCCCAGCATTTT. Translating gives CAWSERGSGNQPQHF.